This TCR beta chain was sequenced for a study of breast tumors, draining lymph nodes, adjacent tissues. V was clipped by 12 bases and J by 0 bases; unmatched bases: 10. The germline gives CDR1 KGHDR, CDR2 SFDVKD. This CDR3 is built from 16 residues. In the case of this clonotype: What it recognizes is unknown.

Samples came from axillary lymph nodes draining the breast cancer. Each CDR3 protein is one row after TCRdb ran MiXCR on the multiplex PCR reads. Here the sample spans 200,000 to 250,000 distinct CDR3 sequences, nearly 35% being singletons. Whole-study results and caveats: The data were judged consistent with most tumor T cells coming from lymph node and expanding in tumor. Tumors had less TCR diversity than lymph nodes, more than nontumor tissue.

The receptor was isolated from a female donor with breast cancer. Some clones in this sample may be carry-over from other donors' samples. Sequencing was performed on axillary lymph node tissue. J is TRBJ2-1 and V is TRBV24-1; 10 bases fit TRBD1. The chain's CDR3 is CAAVRGQGSSYNEQFF. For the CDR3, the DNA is TGTGCCGCCGTCCGGGGACAGGGGTCCTCCTACAATGAGCAGTTCTTC.